Listed below are T cell receptor beta chains from one sample, sequenced in a study of blood T cells in healthy people across ages. Each CDR3 protein gets one entry after TCRdb re-called the 5' RACE reads with MiXCR. The sample has some 1.6 million distinct CDR3 sequences; about 31% are singletons. Sequencing was performed on blood. Source of these receptors: a woman in her thirties in good health. Both conserved end residues are part of each CDR3. The order of the fields is V gene, D gene, J gene, clone size, CDR3 protein, CDR3 DNA. D genes are given only for firm matches. Rows give clone size only sometimes, using once, few, many, or a class for an expanded clone.

v_call: TRBV3-1
d_call: .
j_call: TRBJ1-1
clone_size: .
cdr3_aa: CASSLESEAFF
cdr3_nt: TGTGCCAGCAGTTTAGAGAGTGAAGCTTTCTTT

v_call: TRBV28
d_call: .
j_call: TRBJ2-7
clone_size: .
cdr3_aa: CASSLVDRRLTYEQYF
cdr3_nt: TGTGCCAGCAGTTTAGTTGACAGGAGGCTAACCTACGAGCAGTACTTC

v_call: TRBV4-1
d_call: .
j_call: TRBJ2-7
clone_size: many
cdr3_aa: CASSQVSATRYEQYF
cdr3_nt: TGCGCCAGCAGCCAAGTCTCAGCTACACGCTACGAGCAGTACTTC

v_call: TRBV28
d_call: .
j_call: TRBJ2-7
clone_size: .
cdr3_aa: CASSLSERPLLLEQYF
cdr3_nt: TGTGCCAGCAGTTTAAGTGAGCGGCCCCTTCTCCTCGAGCAGTACTTC

v_call: TRBV5-5
d_call: .
j_call: TRBJ2-1
clone_size: .
cdr3_aa: CASSLVGLTGVEEQFF
cdr3_nt: TGTGCCAGCAGCTTGGTTGGGCTAACGGGAGTGGAAGAGCAGTTCTTC

v_call: TRBV20-1
d_call: .
j_call: TRBJ2-7
clone_size: .
cdr3_aa: CSALGDYEQYF
cdr3_nt: TGCAGTGCTTTGGGGGACTACGAGCAGTACTTC

v_call: TRBV28
d_call: TRBD1
j_call: TRBJ1-2
clone_size: .
cdr3_aa: CASSTTGGPTYGYTF
cdr3_nt: TGTGCCAGCAGCACTACAGGGGGCCCTACCTATGGCTACACCTTC

v_call: TRBV5-5
d_call: .
j_call: TRBJ2-7
clone_size: .
cdr3_aa: CAGSLAPANYEQYF
cdr3_nt: TGTGCCGGCAGCTTGGCCCCAGCAAACTACGAGCAGTACTTC

v_call: TRBV2
d_call: .
j_call: TRBJ1-2
clone_size: few
cdr3_aa: CASTLKKGVGYTF
cdr3_nt: TGTGCCAGTACGTTGAAGAAAGGGGTTGGCTACACCTTC

v_call: TRBV27
d_call: .
j_call: TRBJ2-7
clone_size: few
cdr3_aa: CASSPNKAREQYF
cdr3_nt: TGTGCCAGCAGTCCAAACAAGGCGCGCGAGCAGTACTTC

v_call: TRBV5-1
d_call: TRBD1
j_call: TRBJ2-7
clone_size: .
cdr3_aa: CASSPQGGSSYEQYF
cdr3_nt: TGCGCCAGCAGCCCCCAAGGGGGCAGCTCCTACGAGCAGTACTTC

v_call: TRBV6-1
d_call: TRBD1
j_call: TRBJ2-3
clone_size: .
cdr3_aa: CASRTGGSGDTQYF
cdr3_nt: TGTGCCAGCAGGACAGGGGGTTCAGGAGATACGCAGTATTTT

v_call: TRBV2
d_call: TRBD1
j_call: TRBJ2-7
clone_size: .
cdr3_aa: CASSERSRTGAYEQYF
cdr3_nt: TGTGCCAGCAGTGAAAGGAGTAGGACAGGGGCGTACGAGCAGTACTTC

v_call: TRBV2
d_call: TRBD2
j_call: TRBJ2-3
clone_size: few
cdr3_aa: CASEELAAGTDTQYF
cdr3_nt: TGTGCCAGCGAAGAACTAGCGGCGGGCACAGATACGCAGTATTTT

v_call: TRBV6-6
d_call: .
j_call: TRBJ2-1
clone_size: many
cdr3_aa: CASVAGRQQFF
cdr3_nt: TGTGCCAGCGTCGCGGGGAGGCAGCAGTTCTTC

v_call: TRBV20-1
d_call: TRBD1
j_call: TRBJ2-7
clone_size: few
cdr3_aa: CSALEPKTQGATYEQYF
cdr3_nt: TGCAGTGCTCTAGAACCTAAAACACAGGGGGCTACCTACGAGCAGTACTTC

v_call: TRBV10-2
d_call: .
j_call: TRBJ2-1
clone_size: few
cdr3_aa: CASRSLNQGGEQFF
cdr3_nt: TGCGCCAGCAGATCCTTAAATCAGGGGGGTGAGCAGTTCTTC

v_call: TRBV28
d_call: .
j_call: TRBJ2-3
clone_size: .
cdr3_aa: CASSSQRAVNTQYF
cdr3_nt: TGTGCCAGCAGTTCCCAGAGGGCGGTAAATACGCAGTATTTT

v_call: TRBV20-1
d_call: .
j_call: TRBJ2-1
clone_size: few
cdr3_aa: CSARDLAGHNEQFF
cdr3_nt: TGCAGTGCTAGAGATCTGGCGGGGCACAATGAGCAGTTCTTC

v_call: TRBV11-2
d_call: .
j_call: TRBJ2-7
clone_size: .
cdr3_aa: CASSYPGTASYEQYF
cdr3_nt: TGTGCCAGCAGCTACCCAGGGACCGCGTCCTACGAGCAGTACTTC

v_call: TRBV6-2/TRBV6-3
d_call: .
j_call: TRBJ2-7
clone_size: .
cdr3_aa: CASSYSRRSTYEQYF
cdr3_nt: TGTGCCAGCAGTTACTCTAGGAGGTCCACCTACGAGCAGTACTTC

v_call: TRBV27
d_call: .
j_call: TRBJ1-1
clone_size: .
cdr3_aa: CASSSGTGRAFF
cdr3_nt: TGTGCCAGCAGTTCCGGGACGGGGCGAGCTTTCTTT

v_call: TRBV29-1
d_call: .
j_call: TRBJ2-5
clone_size: many
cdr3_aa: CSIGPDQETQYF
cdr3_nt: TGCAGCATCGGTCCAGACCAAGAGACCCAGTACTTC

v_call: TRBV5-1
d_call: TRBD1
j_call: TRBJ2-1
clone_size: few
cdr3_aa: CASQVQGAYYNEQFF
cdr3_nt: TGCGCCAGCCAGGTTCAGGGGGCTTACTACAATGAGCAGTTCTTC

v_call: TRBV6-2/TRBV6-3
d_call: TRBD2
j_call: TRBJ2-3
clone_size: many
cdr3_aa: CASSGTNTDTQYF
cdr3_nt: TGTGCCAGCTCCGGGACTAACACAGATACGCAGTATTTT

v_call: TRBV5-1
d_call: TRBD2
j_call: TRBJ2-1
clone_size: .
cdr3_aa: CASSLETAGGTYNEQFF
cdr3_nt: TGCGCCAGCAGCTTGGAGACAGCGGGGGGGACCTACAATGAGCAGTTCTTC

v_call: TRBV6-6
d_call: .
j_call: TRBJ2-7
clone_size: .
cdr3_aa: CASSWAGVSYEQYF
cdr3_nt: TGTGCCAGCAGTTGGGCAGGGGTTTCCTACGAGCAGTACTTC

v_call: TRBV6-1
d_call: TRBD1
j_call: TRBJ2-7
clone_size: .
cdr3_aa: CASSDHRGRTYEQYF
cdr3_nt: TGTGCCAGCAGTGACCACAGGGGTAGGACCTACGAGCAGTACTTC

v_call: TRBV20-1
d_call: .
j_call: TRBJ2-1
clone_size: few
cdr3_aa: CSARDQLDPSYNEQFF
cdr3_nt: TGCAGTGCTAGAGACCAATTAGACCCCTCCTACAATGAGCAGTTCTTC

v_call: TRBV6-6
d_call: .
j_call: TRBJ2-3
clone_size: .
cdr3_aa: CASSYIVTDTQYF
cdr3_nt: TGTGCCAGCAGTTACATCGTGACAGATACGCAGTATTTT

v_call: TRBV29-1
d_call: .
j_call: TRBJ1-5
clone_size: few
cdr3_aa: CSVLGINQPQHF
cdr3_nt: TGCAGCGTTCTTGGGATCAATCAGCCCCAGCATTTT

v_call: TRBV29-1
d_call: .
j_call: TRBJ2-5
clone_size: few
cdr3_aa: CSVEARHKNQETQYF
cdr3_nt: TGCAGCGTTGAAGCTAGACACAAGAACCAAGAGACCCAGTACTTC

v_call: TRBV7-2
d_call: TRBD2
j_call: TRBJ2-3
clone_size: few
cdr3_aa: CASSLARAGVVTDTQYF
cdr3_nt: TGTGCCAGCAGCTTAGCGCGGGCGGGAGTGGTTACAGATACGCAGTATTTT

v_call: TRBV20-1
d_call: TRBD2
j_call: TRBJ2-3
clone_size: .
cdr3_aa: CSARGGLAPDTQYF
cdr3_nt: TGCAGTGCTAGAGGAGGACTAGCTCCAGATACGCAGTATTTT

v_call: TRBV7-2
d_call: TRBD1
j_call: TRBJ2-5
clone_size: .
cdr3_aa: CASSFSGTGGGETQYF
cdr3_nt: TGTGCCAGCAGCTTCTCCGGGACAGGTGGGGGGGAGACCCAGTACTTC

v_call: TRBV29-1
d_call: .
j_call: TRBJ1-5
clone_size: few
cdr3_aa: CSVVDTNSNQPQHF
cdr3_nt: TGCAGCGTCGTGGACACAAATAGCAATCAGCCCCAGCATTTT

v_call: TRBV5-1
d_call: .
j_call: TRBJ2-2
clone_size: .
cdr3_aa: CASSSTGITGELFF
cdr3_nt: TGCGCCAGCAGCTCTACAGGGATCACCGGGGAGCTGTTTTTT

v_call: TRBV7-9
d_call: .
j_call: TRBJ2-2
clone_size: .
cdr3_aa: CASSPWLANTGELFF
cdr3_nt: TGTGCCAGCAGCCCCTGGCTAGCGAACACCGGGGAGCTGTTTTTT

v_call: TRBV4-1
d_call: TRBD1
j_call: TRBJ1-5
clone_size: few
cdr3_aa: CASSQDLGGWSNQPQHF
cdr3_nt: TGCGCCAGCAGCCAAGATTTAGGGGGCTGGAGCAATCAGCCCCAGCATTTT

v_call: TRBV7-2
d_call: .
j_call: TRBJ2-6
clone_size: few
cdr3_aa: CASSSVSGNRKDLTF
cdr3_nt: TGTGCCAGCAGCTCCGTTTCGGGAAACCGAAAGGACCTGACTTTC

v_call: TRBV10-3
d_call: .
j_call: TRBJ2-7
clone_size: .
cdr3_aa: CAISESGKVPSYEQYF
cdr3_nt: TGTGCCATCAGTGAGTCGGGGAAGGTGCCGTCCTACGAGCAGTACTTC

v_call: TRBV9
d_call: .
j_call: TRBJ1-4
clone_size: once
cdr3_aa: CASSPTPVANEKLFF
cdr3_nt: TGTGCCAGCAGCCCGACCCCGGTGGCTAATGAAAAACTGTTTTTT

v_call: TRBV27
d_call: TRBD2
j_call: TRBJ2-7
clone_size: few
cdr3_aa: CASSSVSLAGPEQYF
cdr3_nt: TGTGCCAGCAGTTCAGTATCACTAGCGGGACCCGAGCAGTACTTC

v_call: TRBV6-2/TRBV6-3
d_call: TRBD2
j_call: TRBJ2-7
clone_size: .
cdr3_aa: CASRSLAGRVYEQYF
cdr3_nt: TGTGCCAGCAGGTCCCTAGCGGGAAGGGTCTACGAGCAGTACTTC

v_call: TRBV12-3/TRBV12-4
d_call: .
j_call: TRBJ2-3
clone_size: few
cdr3_aa: CASNDIPDTQYF
cdr3_nt: TGTGCCAGCAACGATATCCCGGATACGCAGTATTTT

v_call: TRBV10-3
d_call: .
j_call: TRBJ1-2
clone_size: few
cdr3_aa: CATTVSPRGGYGYTF
cdr3_nt: TGTGCCACCACCGTATCTCCCCGAGGGGGCTATGGCTACACCTTC

v_call: TRBV27
d_call: TRBD1
j_call: TRBJ2-3
clone_size: .
cdr3_aa: CASSSPGQGLLRPSVDTQYF
cdr3_nt: TGTGCCAGCAGTTCACCGGGACAGGGGTTACTAAGACCGAGTGTGGATACGCAGTATTTT

v_call: TRBV5-1
d_call: .
j_call: TRBJ1-6
clone_size: .
cdr3_aa: CASSSQQGPGSPLHF
cdr3_nt: TGCGCCAGCAGCTCTCAACAGGGCCCGGGTTCACCCCTCCACTTT

v_call: TRBV25-1
d_call: .
j_call: TRBJ2-1
clone_size: .
cdr3_aa: CASSAQGIGYNEQFF
cdr3_nt: TGTGCCAGCAGTGCCCAGGGGATTGGGTACAATGAGCAGTTCTTC

v_call: TRBV6-1
d_call: TRBD1
j_call: TRBJ2-4
clone_size: .
cdr3_aa: CARKGTGEAKNIQYF
cdr3_nt: TGTGCCAGAAAGGGGACAGGGGAAGCCAAAAACATTCAGTACTTC

v_call: TRBV20-1
d_call: .
j_call: TRBJ1-5
clone_size: few
cdr3_aa: CSATGGNSNQPQHF
cdr3_nt: TGCAGTGCAACTGGGGGGAATAGCAATCAGCCCCAGCATTTT

v_call: TRBV29-1
d_call: .
j_call: TRBJ2-5
clone_size: .
cdr3_aa: CSVEDGPQETQYF
cdr3_nt: TGCAGCGTTGAAGACGGACCCCAAGAGACCCAGTACTTC

v_call: TRBV2
d_call: TRBD2
j_call: TRBJ2-1
clone_size: .
cdr3_aa: CASSGLAGGLSEQFF
cdr3_nt: TGTGCCAGCAGTGGACTAGCGGGGGGTCTAAGTGAGCAGTTCTTC

v_call: TRBV30
d_call: .
j_call: TRBJ1-2
clone_size: .
cdr3_aa: CAWSPTAANYGYTF
cdr3_nt: TGTGCCTGGAGTCCGACAGCAGCTAACTATGGCTACACCTTC